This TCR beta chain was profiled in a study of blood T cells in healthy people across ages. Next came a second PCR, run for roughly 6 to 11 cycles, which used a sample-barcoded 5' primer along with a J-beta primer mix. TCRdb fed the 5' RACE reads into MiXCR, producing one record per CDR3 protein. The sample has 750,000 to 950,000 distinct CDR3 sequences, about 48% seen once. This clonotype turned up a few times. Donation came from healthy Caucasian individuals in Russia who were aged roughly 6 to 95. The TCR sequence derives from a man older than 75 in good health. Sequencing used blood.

The CDR3 loop is CASSLGIGGYTF. In nucleotides, the CDR3 is TGTGCCAGCAGTTTAGGGATAGGCGGCTACACCTTC. The gene calls are TRBV28 and TRBJ1-2; no firm D call. CDR1 and CDR2 from the germline V gene are MDHEN and SYDVKM. V was clipped by 2 bases and J by 8 bases, with 9 bases between them. This CDR3 spans 12 amino acids.